This section outlines one TCR beta chain sequence together with its context. The CDR3 totals 18 residues. With V trimmed by 5 bases and J by 9 bases, 22 bases remained unmatched. Germline CDR1 and CDR2: SGHNT and YENEEA. This specimen belongs to a study of blood T cell repertoires in COVID-19. The overall study: The United States, Italy and Spain provided the acute and convalescent COVID-19 samples. In each case, the material was cDNA or gDNA derived from T cells, B-cell-depleted T cells, or PBMCs.

Original processing methods: Reference gene primer amplification in the assay estimated nucleated cell counts. The assay was immunoSEQ multiplex PCR, and TCRdb's table has in-frame clones only and misses some. The D gene and trimming were derived from the DNA, and the V and J assignments and clone size from that table. The sample holds about 130,000 clones, around 85% seen once. Sequenced: peripheral blood. The source is a woman aged 45-59 years with acute or convalescent COVID-19. The J gene is TRBJ2-3, the V gene TRBV11-3; 8 bases agree with TRBD2. This CDR3 reads CASSPGGAYSGPSSTQYF. In nucleotides, the CDR3 is TGTGCCAGCAGCCCGGGGGGGGCTTATAGCGGCCCCTCATCCACGCAGTATTTT.